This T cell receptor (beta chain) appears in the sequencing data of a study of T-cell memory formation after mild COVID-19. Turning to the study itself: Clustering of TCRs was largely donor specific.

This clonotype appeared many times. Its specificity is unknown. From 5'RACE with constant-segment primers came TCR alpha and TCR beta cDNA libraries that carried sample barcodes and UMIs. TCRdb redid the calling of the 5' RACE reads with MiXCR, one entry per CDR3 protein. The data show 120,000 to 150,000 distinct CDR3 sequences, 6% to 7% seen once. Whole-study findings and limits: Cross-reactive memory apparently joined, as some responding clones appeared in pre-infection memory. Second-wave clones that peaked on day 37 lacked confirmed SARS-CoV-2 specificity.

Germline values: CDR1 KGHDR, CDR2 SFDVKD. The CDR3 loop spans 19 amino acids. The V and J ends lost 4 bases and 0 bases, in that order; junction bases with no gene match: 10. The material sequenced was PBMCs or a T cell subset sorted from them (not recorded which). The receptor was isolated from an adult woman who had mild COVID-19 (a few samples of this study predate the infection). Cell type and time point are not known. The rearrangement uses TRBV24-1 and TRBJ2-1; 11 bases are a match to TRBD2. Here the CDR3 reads CATSEPGLAAKSSYNEQFF. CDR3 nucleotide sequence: TGTGCCACCAGTGAGCCGGGACTAGCGGCAAAGAGCTCCTACAATGAGCAGTTCTTC.